Listed below are T cell receptor beta chains from one sample, sequenced in a study of cytomegalovirus exposure and HLA in healthy donors. Libraries were prepared by immunoSEQ multiplex PCR; TCRdb keeps only in-frame clonotypes and omits some of them. The sample includes approximately 190,000 clones, about 85% of them seen just once. Sequencing used PBMCs. These receptors were collected from a boy aged 2 to 10 in good health and CMV-seronegative. Both conserved end residues are trimmed from each CDR3. The order of the fields is V gene, clone size, J gene, D gene, CDR3 protein. A D gene is named only where the DNA matches it firmly. Clone size appears in some rows only: once, few, many, or a class for an expanded clone.

TRBV7-2	.	TRBJ1-1	.	ASSFQETNTEAF
TRBV5-4	.	.	.	ASSWGDLYEQY
TRBV28	.	TRBJ2-3	.	ASSPSYRTDTQY
TRBV5-1	.	TRBJ2-3	TRBD2	ASSSGLAGGKDTQY
TRBV19	.	TRBJ1-2	TRBD1	ASRDPGQGAQISGYT
TRBV28	.	TRBJ2-1	TRBD1	ASSRPGTGSDNEQF
TRBV6-1	.	TRBJ1-1	TRBD1	ASNLFNRGGTEAF
TRBV2	.	TRBJ1-4	TRBD1	ASSGDRGLNEKLF
TRBV6-5	few	TRBJ2-1	.	ASSTPGGGYHEQF
TRBV30	.	TRBJ1-3	TRBD1	AWSPTAGTGFRPSGNTIY
TRBV6-1	.	TRBJ2-7	.	ASVYRDYEQY
TRBV19	.	TRBJ2-7	.	ASSIDHGNYEQY
TRBV6-1	.	TRBJ2-7	.	AMGRDSYEQY
TRBV5-6	.	TRBJ1-2	TRBD1	ACSLGQGSVYGYT
TRBV28	.	TRBJ2-4	TRBD2	ASSSGLAGGKNIQY
TRBV6-5	.	TRBJ2-3	TRBD1	ASSRGTGNTDTQY
TRBV28	.	TRBJ1-1	.	ASSFPQENTEAF
TRBV5-5	.	TRBJ1-4	.	ASSPVATNEKLF
TRBV4-1	few	TRBJ1-4	TRBD1	ASSYRDRDEKLF
TRBV29-1	.	TRBJ1-2	TRBD1	SVWDSYGYT
TRBV27	.	TRBJ1-2	TRBD1	ASSTRTGAGYT
TRBV27	few	TRBJ1-1	.	ASGDGGGTEAF
TRBV27	.	TRBJ1-1	.	ASRDSWTVNTEAF
TRBV28	.	TRBJ2-6	.	ATEASAEGANVLT
TRBV7-2	.	TRBJ2-7	TRBD2	ASSLYLAGNYEQY
TRBV27	.	TRBJ1-5	TRBD1	ASSSDRGQPQH
TRBV28	.	TRBJ1-5	TRBD1	ASSPHRGGNQPQH
TRBV7-9	.	TRBJ2-5	TRBD2	ASSHNLAGGETQY
TRBV19	once	TRBJ2-3	.	ASSIALLLETDTQY
TRBV15	once	TRBJ2-3	.	ATSTRLADTQY
TRBV30	.	TRBJ2-7	.	AWSGGVAYEQY
TRBV27	.	TRBJ1-5	TRBD1	ASSVQGTQPQH
TRBV14	.	TRBJ2-2	TRBD2	ASSRIAGGNTGELF
TRBV6-4	.	TRBJ2-1	TRBD2	ASSERTSGDYNEQF
TRBV18	.	TRBJ1-1	.	ASSLREKNTEAF
TRBV5-1	few	TRBJ2-7	.	ASSLGGRYEQY
TRBV11-2	once	TRBJ1-1	TRBD1	ASSLAWDSSNTEAF
TRBV28	.	TRBJ1-2	TRBD1	ASSLSGTGVDYGYT
TRBV7-9	few	TRBJ2-1	TRBD1	ASSLGTGYGNEQF
TRBV28	.	TRBJ1-3	TRBD1	ASSIHPGTAGNTIY
TRBV5-1	.	TRBJ2-3	TRBD2	ASSLGTSGSTDTQY
TRBV6-6	.	TRBJ1-2	.	ASSYYKGYT
TRBV7-9	.	TRBJ2-5	.	ASSLWTPLVQETQY
TRBV7-9	few	TRBJ2-7	.	ASSLGGTVG
TRBV5-1	.	TRBJ2-3	TRBD2	ASSFRGGTDTQY
TRBV29-1	.	TRBJ2-3	TRBD2	SVALAARGSDTQY
TRBV19	.	TRBJ1-2	.	ASTEGRAVVGSAGYT
TRBV5-8	.	TRBJ2-5	.	ASSRGERTKETQY
TRBV6-1	once	TRBJ2-7	.	ASSEGGGYSEQY
TRBV7-2	.	TRBJ2-2	.	ASSLVTGRNTGELF
TRBV7-9	.	TRBJ2-1	TRBD2	ASSPAAGVNEQF
TRBV5-4	.	TRBJ2-7	TRBD2	ASSLFSGGDLALTYEQY
TRBV5-1	.	TRBJ2-1	.	ASSSGLRPSYNEQF
TRBV18	.	TRBJ1-2	.	ASSPQLGQDGYT
TRBV10-3	.	TRBJ2-1	TRBD1	AISEGQGTWDEQF